Listed here are 10 T cell receptor beta chains from one sample, sequenced in a study of blood T cells in healthy people across ages. A second PCR of about 7 to 12 cycles used a sample-barcoded 5' primer and a J-beta primer mix. TCRdb reprocessed the 5' RACE reads with MiXCR, giving one entry per CDR3 protein. The profile shows hundreds of thousands of distinct CDR3 sequences, about half of them singletons. Sequenced: blood. The receptor source for this set is an older man in good health.

This clonotype was seen only a few times. The rearrangement joins TRBV7-3 to TRBJ2-6; 10 nucleotides align to TRBD1. Germline lookup yields CDR1 SGHTA and CDR2 FQGTGA. The CDR3 contains 18 residues. The trim removed 0 bases at V and 2 bases at J, leaving 4 bases unmatched. In DNA form, the CDR3 reads TGTGCCAGCAGCTTAACGCTCGGGACAGGGGCTGGGGCCAACGTCCTGACTTTC. It codes for CASSLTLGTGAGANVLTF.

In this sample, this clonotype turned up once. The V call is TRBV7-2, the J call TRBJ2-6; D is ambiguous. Trimming removed 5 bases from V and 0 bases from J, with 8 bases in between. The CDR3 covers 15 residues. Looked up from germline, CDR1 is SGHTA and CDR2 is FQGNSA. CDR3 in amino acids: CASSRTNSGANVLTF. CDR3 coding DNA: TGTGCCAGCAGCAGGACGAACTCTGGGGCCAACGTCCTGACTTTC.

The CDR3 nucleotides are TGTGCCGGCACCTACGACAGGGTGTGGTACTACGAGCAGTACTTC. It specifies CAGTYDRVWYYEQYF. V is TRBV21-1 and J is TRBJ2-7; the table gives TRBD1 as D, unverified against the DNA. TRBV21-1 is an annotated pseudogene. CDR3 length: 15 amino acids.

The CDR3 loop is CASSQGQLAGGRDTQYF. CDR3 nucleotides: TGTGCCAGCAGCCAAGGTCAACTAGCGGGAGGGCGGGATACGCAGTATTTT. This chain connects TRBV4-2 to TRBJ2-3, with 13 bases fitting TRBD2. Per the germline V gene, CDR1 is LGHNA and CDR2 is YNFKEQ. CDR3 length: 17 amino acids. Losses at the gene ends were 1 base for V and 6 bases for J; bases not matched to a gene: 7.

The rearrangement links TRBV2 to TRBJ2-5, with D tentatively TRBD2 (5 bases). The V end was cut by 1 base, the J end by 5 bases, with 17 bases between. The CDR3 has 16 amino acids. The germline CDR1 and CDR2 sequences are SNHLY and FYNNEI. The DNA of the CDR3 is TGTGCCAGCAGTGAAGAGGGCCTAGCTTTTCGCGAGACCCAGTACTTC. Encoded protein: CASSEEGLAFRETQYF. Full variable domain (remainder filled in from reference TRBV2 and TRBJ2-5): EPEVTQTPSHQVTQMGQEVILRCVPISNHLYFYWYRQILGQKVEFLVSFYNNEISEKSEIFDDQFSVERPDGSNFTLKIRSTKLEDSAMYFCASSEEGLAFRETQYFGPGTRLLVL.

V usage is TRBV9 and J usage is TRBJ2-7, with a possible D match to TRBD1 (6 bases). The V gene's germline CDR1 is SGDLS and CDR2 YYNGEE. V was shortened by 2 bases and J by 1 base, with 10 bases between the two germline ends. The CDR3 extends over 14 amino acids. The CDR3 bases are TGTGCCAGCAGCGTGGGGGCCGGGTCCTACGAGCAGTACTTC. This translates into CASSVGAGSYEQYF.

This clonotype was detected only a few times. The chain recombines TRBV9 with TRBJ1-2; 9 bases map to TRBD1. CDR1 SGDLS and CDR2 YYNGEE come from the germline V gene. The CDR3 is 17 amino acids. Germline trimming cut 2 bases from V and 4 bases from J; bases unmatched to any gene: 12. The CDR3 nucleotides are TGTGCCAGCAGCGTCCCCACCGGACAGGGGACGGGCTATGGCTACACCTTC. Its translation: CASSVPTGQGTGYGYTF.

The genes are TRBV6-4 and TRBJ2-3; 7 bases map to TRBD1. J lost 2 bases, V lost 3 bases, and 8 bases had no gene match. Germline V CDR1 and CDR2: MRHNA, SNTAGT. The CDR3 spans 16 residues. This CDR3 is CASSESGTENTDTQYF. The CDR3 DNA is TGTGCCAGCAGTGAGTCCGGGACAGAGAACACAGATACGCAGTATTTT.

This clonotype was recorded many times. DNA for the CDR3: TGTGCCAGCAGTCCTGGGGAACTTTACGAGCAGTACTTC. Translation gives CASSPGELYEQYF. The rearrangement uses TRBV28 and TRBJ2-7; D remains unclear. The germline V gene encodes CDR1 MDHEN and CDR2 SYDVKM. V was pared by 5 bases and J by 4 bases, with 12 bases between. This CDR3 region has 13 residues.

CDR3 in amino acids: CASSSPAGYTDTQYF. The CDR3 nucleotides read TGTGCCAGCAGCTCACCAGCGGGATACACAGATACGCAGTATTTT. The rearrangement joins TRBV6-2 or TRBV6-3 to TRBJ2-3, with TRBD2 matching 7 bases. The ends lost 6 bases at V and 2 bases at J; junction bases unmatched: 8. Germline V lookup: CDR1 MNHEY, CDR2 SVGEGT. The CDR3 is 15 amino acids.